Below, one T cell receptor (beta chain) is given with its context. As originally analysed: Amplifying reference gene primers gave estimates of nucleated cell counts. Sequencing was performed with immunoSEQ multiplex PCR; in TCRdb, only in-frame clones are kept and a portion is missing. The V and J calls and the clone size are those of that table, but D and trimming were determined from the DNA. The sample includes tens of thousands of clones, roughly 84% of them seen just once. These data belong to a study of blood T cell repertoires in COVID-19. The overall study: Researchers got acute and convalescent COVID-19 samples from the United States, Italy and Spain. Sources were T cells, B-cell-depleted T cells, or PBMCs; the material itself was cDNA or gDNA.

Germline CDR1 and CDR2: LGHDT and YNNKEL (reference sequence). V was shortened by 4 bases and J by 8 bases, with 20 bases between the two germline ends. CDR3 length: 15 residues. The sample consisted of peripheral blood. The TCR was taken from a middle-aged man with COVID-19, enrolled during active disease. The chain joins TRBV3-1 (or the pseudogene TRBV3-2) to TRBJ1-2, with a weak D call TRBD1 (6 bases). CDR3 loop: CASSPSTGPARGYTF. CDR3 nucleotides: TGTGCCAGCAGCCCCTCAACAGGGCCAGCGAGGGGCTACACCTTC.